This paragraph reports one TCR beta chain. The antigen is unknown. This entry is derived from a study of T-cell memory formation after mild COVID-19. Findings and limits, study-wide: Several responding clones turned up in pre-infection memory, indicating that cross-reactive memory may have taken part.

Using its own MiXCR run on the 5' RACE reads, TCRdb lists one record per CDR3 protein. The sample has 140,000 to 150,000 distinct CDR3 sequences, under 30% seen once. V lost 1 base and J lost 5; bases outside the gene matches: 5. The germline gives CDR1 SGHAT, CDR2 FQDESV (reference sequence). CDR3 size: 14 residues. The specimen was PBMCs or a T cell subset sorted from them (not recorded which). The source of this sequence is an adult woman who had mild COVID-19 (a few samples of this study predate the infection). Cell type and time point are not known. V and J are TRBV11-1 and TRBJ2-7; 7 nucleotides line up with TRBD2. This CDR3 is CASSLGAGKDEQYF. CDR3 DNA: TGTGCCAGCAGCTTAGGAGCGGGAAAGGACGAGCAGTACTTC.